The next 18 T cell receptor beta chains were all read from a single sample in a study of blood T cell repertoires in COVID-19. Profiling relied on immunoSEQ multiplex PCR, and the TCRdb table lists in-frame clones only, not all of them. The sample contains over 120,000 clones, about 80% of which appear only once. Sequenced material: peripheral blood. The receptors were gathered from a woman aged 55-69 years with acute or convalescent COVID-19.

The V call is TRBV28, the J call TRBJ2-1; D call uncertain. This CDR3 is built from 11 residues. Germline lookup yields CDR1 MDHEN and CDR2 SYDVKM. V was clipped by 2 bases and J by 6 bases, with 2 bases between them. The CDR3 is CASSLRNEQFF. In DNA, the CDR3 is TGTGCCAGCAGTTTACGCAATGAGCAGTTCTTC.

The CDR3: CASSRTSPGQDNEQFF. CDR3 bases: TGCGCCAGCAGCAGAACAAGTCCGGGACAGGACAATGAGCAGTTCTTC. The V and J genes are TRBV5-1 and TRBJ2-1; 8 positions agree with TRBD1. Germline trimming cut 4 bases from V and 5 bases from J; bases unmatched to any gene: 11. Per germline, CDR1 SGHRS and CDR2 YFSETQ. The CDR3 extends over 16 amino acids.

The J gene is TRBJ2-6, the V gene TRBV29-1; D gene unclear. From germline, CDR1 is SQVTM and CDR2 ANQGSEA. The length of the CDR3 is 14 residues. The V end was cut by 4 bases, the J end by 0 bases, with 7 bases between. CDR3 DNA: TGCAGCGTTGGGCTAGACTCTGGGGCCAACGTCCTGACTTTC. This codes for CSVGLDSGANVLTF.

This chain connects TRBV7-2 to TRBJ1-5, with a weak D call TRBD1 (6 bases). CDR3 length: 15 amino acids. CDR1 and CDR2 (germline): SGHTA, FQGNSA. Between the trimmed V and J ends, which lost 0 bases and 1 base, there was a span of 7 bases. The CDR3 coding sequence is TGTGCCAGCAGCTTAGCCGGACAGAGCAATCAGCCCCAGCATTTT. The encoded protein is CASSLAGQSNQPQHF.

The J gene is TRBJ2-3, the V gene TRBV5-1, with a weak D call TRBD2 (5 bases). V was clipped by 4 bases and J by 0 bases, with 9 bases between them. The CDR3 is made up of 14 amino acids. Germline CDR1 is SGHRS and CDR2 is YFSETQ. CDR3 in amino acids: CASSADLSTDTQYF. CDR3 in DNA: TGCGCCAGCAGCGCGGACTTAAGCACAGATACGCAGTATTTT.

This clone was seen a few times. This chain uses TRBV11-2 with TRBJ2-1; TRBD2 aligns across 7 bases. The trim removed 5 bases at V and 0 bases at J, leaving 4 bases unmatched. Germline assignment: CDR1 SGHAT and CDR2 FQNNGV. This CDR3 comprises 15 residues. CDR3 sequence reads: CASSSTSASYNEQFF. CDR3 DNA: TGTGCCAGCAGCAGTACTAGCGCCTCCTACAATGAGCAGTTCTTC.

This chain joins TRBV25-1 and TRBJ2-1; 14 nucleotides line up with TRBD2. CDR3 length: 15 residues. Unmatched junction bases numbered 7, after V lost 6 bases and J lost 9 bases. Germline-derived CDR1 and CDR2 are MGHDK and SYGVNS. This CDR3 is CASSTGLAGEFEQFF. The CDR3 DNA is TGTGCCAGCAGCACGGGACTAGCGGGAGAATTTGAGCAGTTCTTC.

This chain's CDR3 is CASRRDTNSGNTIYF. CDR3 sequence (DNA): TGTGCCAGCCGCAGGGACACAAACTCTGGAAACACCATATATTTT. The rearrangement joins TRBV6-5 to TRBJ1-3; weak D call: TRBD1 (6 bases). The CDR3 is made up of 15 amino acids. Germline V lookup: CDR1 MNHEY, CDR2 SVGAGI. V lost 8 bases and J 0 bases, leaving 14 bases between the germline ends.

The chain uses TRBV24-1 and TRBJ2-7, with 9 bases that match TRBD1. The CDR3 is 15 residues long. V gave up 3 bases and J gave up 7 bases; unmatched junction bases: 9. Germline V CDR1 and CDR2: KGHDR, SFDVKD. This CDR3 is CATSDHGTGYREQYF. CDR3 sequence (DNA): TGTGCCACCAGTGATCACGGGACAGGGTATCGGGAGCAGTACTTC.

This clone was seen more than once but under ten times. The chain employs TRBV3-1 (or the pseudogene TRBV3-2) and TRBJ1-5; no clear D gene. The V end was cut by 0 bases, the J end by 1 base, with 7 bases between. Germline V gene lookup returns CDR1 LGHDT and CDR2 YNNKEL (reference sequence). The CDR3 has 15 amino acids. For the CDR3, the DNA is TGTGCCAGCAGCCAAGACAGTACGAGCAATCAGCCCCAGCATTTT. It codes for CASSQDSTSNQPQHF.

This clone was seen just once. V usage is TRBV28 and J usage is TRBJ1-5; 7 nucleotides match TRBD1. The CDR3 runs 15 residues. The ends lost 2 bases at V and 1 base at J; junction bases unmatched: 2. Germline V gene sequence: CDR1 MDHEN, CDR2 SYDVKM. The CDR3 sequence: CASSLRGLSNQPQHF. In DNA, the CDR3 is TGTGCCAGCAGTTTAAGGGGGCTAAGCAATCAGCCCCAGCATTTT. The full variable domain, rest sourced from reference TRBV28 and TRBJ1-5, is DVKVTQSSRYLVKRTGEKVFLECVQDMDHENMFWYRQDPGLGLRLIYFSYDVKMKEKGDIPEGYSVSREKKERFSLILESASTNQTSMYLCASSLRGLSNQPQHFGDGTRLSIL.

This clone has more than one count but fewer than ten. The chain uses TRBV30 and TRBJ1-1, with TRBD1 matching 7 bases. CDR1 is GTSNPN and CDR2 is SVGIG in the germline V gene (reference sequence). This CDR3 comprises 14 residues. V lost 0 bases to trimming and J lost 9 bases; unmatched junction nucleotides: 10. The CDR3 spells CAWSVLSGTDQAFF. DNA of the CDR3: TGTGCCTGGAGTGTACTCTCCGGGACAGACCAAGCTTTCTTT.

The chain uses TRBV2 and TRBJ1-2, with TRBD1 identical over 8 bases. Germline V gene sequence: CDR1 SNHLY, CDR2 FYNNEI. The J segment lost 4 bases and the V segment lost 4 bases, leaving 5 bases of the junction unmatched. The CDR3 has 14 amino acids. The CDR3 DNA reads as TGTGCCAGCAGTGGCGGGACAGGAGGCTATGGCTACACCTTC. Translation gives CASSGGTGGYGYTF.

This clone showed up just once. The genes are TRBV27 and TRBJ2-1; 9 bases are shared with TRBD2. CDR3 length: 17 amino acids. Germline V lookup: CDR1 MNHEY, CDR2 SMNVEV (reference sequence). V gave up 6 bases and J gave up 6 bases; unmatched junction bases: 15. The CDR3 sequence: CASRPRLAGNRPNEQFF. The CDR3 DNA sequence: TGTGCCAGCAGGCCCAGGCTAGCGGGAAACAGGCCCAATGAGCAGTTCTTC.

The chain has TRBV5-1 and TRBJ2-1; TRBD1 matches 9 bases. Germline loops: CDR1 SGHRS, CDR2 YFSETQ. The CDR3 consists of 15 residues. V shed 0 bases and J 3 bases; nucleotides not matched to a gene: 1. CDR3 bases: TGCGCCAGCAGCTTGGGACAGGGGGACTACAATGAGCAGTTCTTC. It yields the protein CASSLGQGDYNEQFF.

This clone turned up a few times. V and J are TRBV9 and TRBJ1-2; D is ambiguous. CDR3 size: 14 residues. Germline V gene lookup returns CDR1 SGDLS and CDR2 YYNGEE. Trimming stripped 3 bases from V and 8 bases from J, with 17 bases between. Here the CDR3 DNA reads TGTGCCAGCAGCGCCATTCCTGGAGATGTCGGCTACACCTTC. Amino acids: CASSAIPGDVGYTF.

This chain links TRBV7-3 with TRBJ2-1; D is unresolved. CDR3 length: 15 amino acids. The V and J ends lost 5 bases and 0 bases respectively, with 11 bases between them. Germline loops: CDR1 SGHTA, CDR2 FQGTGA. Written as DNA, the CDR3 is TGTGCCAGCAGCCCCAGGTCAAGCTCCTACAATGAGCAGTTCTTC. This encodes CASSPRSSSYNEQFF. Complete variable domain (other parts from reference TRBV7-3 and TRBJ2-1): GAGVSQTPSNKVTEKGKYVELRCDPISGHTALYWYRQSLGQGPEFLIYFQGTGAADDSGLPNDRFFAVRPEGSVSTLKIQRTERGDSAVYLCASSPRSSSYNEQFFGPGTRLTVL.

The chain couples TRBV28 to TRBJ1-5; D is possibly TRBD1 (6 bases). The CDR3 loop spans 17 amino acids. V shed 5 bases and J shed 4 bases, with 21 bases lying between them. Per germline, CDR1 MDHEN and CDR2 SYDVKM. The CDR3, as DNA: TGTGCCAGCAGTGACTCACAGGGTTTGAAGGGGAATCAGCCCCAGCATTTT. Residues: CASSDSQGLKGNQPQHF.